The sequence of this T cell receptor beta chain was determined in a study of T cells in Graves' hyperthyroidism and ophthalmopathy. Overall study results and limits: Model-based prediction identified ophthalmopathy a median approximately 6 months prior to its onset. Most thyroid clonotypes expanded above 0.001 appeared in blood too. Researchers report that a 13 V-J model separated ophthalmopathy from stable hyperthyroidism.

CDR3 size: 10 residues. Deletions cut 8 bases from V and 3 bases from J, with 7 bases between. Germline values: CDR1 SQVTM, CDR2 ANQGSEA. TCR beta CDR3 regions were amplified from RNA. The HTBI set primed first-round TCR CDR3 RT-PCR. Each CDR3 protein is one row after TCRdb ran MiXCR on the multiplex PCR reads. The sample includes just over 550,000 distinct CDR3 sequences, more than 45% seen only once; the top ten take about 8.2%. A word on this clonotype: Its specificity is unknown.

The chain recombines TRBV29-1 with TRBJ1-1; D unresolved. The clonotype comes from a woman aged 18-29 years with Graves' hyperthyroidism. Sequenced: peripheral blood or thyroid tissue (not recorded which). Here the CDR3 reads CSWRDTEAFF. The CDR3 region has the DNA TGCAGCTGGAGGGACACTGAAGCTTTCTTT.